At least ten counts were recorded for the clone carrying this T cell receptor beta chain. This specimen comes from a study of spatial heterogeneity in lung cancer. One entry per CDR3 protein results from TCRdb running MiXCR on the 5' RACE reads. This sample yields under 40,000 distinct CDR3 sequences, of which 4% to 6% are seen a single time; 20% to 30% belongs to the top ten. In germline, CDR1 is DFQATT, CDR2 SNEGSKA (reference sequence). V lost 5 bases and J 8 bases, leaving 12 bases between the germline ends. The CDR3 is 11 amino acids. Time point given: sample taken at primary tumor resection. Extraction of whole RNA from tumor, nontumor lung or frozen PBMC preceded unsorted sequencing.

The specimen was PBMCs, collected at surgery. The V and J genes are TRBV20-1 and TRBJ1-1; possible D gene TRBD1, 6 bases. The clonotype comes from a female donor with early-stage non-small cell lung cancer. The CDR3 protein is CSAAGELEAFF. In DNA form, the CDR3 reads TGCAGTGCTGCAGGGGAGTTGGAAGCTTTCTTT.